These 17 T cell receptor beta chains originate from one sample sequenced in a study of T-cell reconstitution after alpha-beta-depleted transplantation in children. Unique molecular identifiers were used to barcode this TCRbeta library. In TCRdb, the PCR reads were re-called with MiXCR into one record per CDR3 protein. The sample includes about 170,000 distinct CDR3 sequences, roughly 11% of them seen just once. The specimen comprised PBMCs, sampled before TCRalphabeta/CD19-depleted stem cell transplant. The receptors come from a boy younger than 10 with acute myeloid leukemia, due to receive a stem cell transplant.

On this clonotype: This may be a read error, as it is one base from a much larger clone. CDR3 sequence reads: CSARAPGQGKDTGAFF. The CDR3 region has the DNA TGCAGTGCTAGAGCGCCGGGACAGGGAAAGGACACTGGAGCTTTCTTT. This chain connects TRBV20-1 to TRBJ1-1, with 9 bases matching TRBD1. The germline V gene has CDR1 DFQATT and CDR2 SNEGSKA (reference sequence). The CDR3 is 16 amino acids.

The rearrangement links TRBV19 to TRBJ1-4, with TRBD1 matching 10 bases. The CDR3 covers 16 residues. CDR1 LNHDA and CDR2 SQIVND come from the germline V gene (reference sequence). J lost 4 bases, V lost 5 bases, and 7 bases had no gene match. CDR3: CASSPGQGVLNEKLFF. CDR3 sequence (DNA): TGTGCCAGTAGTCCCGGACAGGGGGTCCTTAATGAAAAACTGTTTTTT.

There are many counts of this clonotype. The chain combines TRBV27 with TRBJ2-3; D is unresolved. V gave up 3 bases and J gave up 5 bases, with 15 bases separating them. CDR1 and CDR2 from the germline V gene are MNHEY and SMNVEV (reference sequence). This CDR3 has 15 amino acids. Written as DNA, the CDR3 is TGTGCCAGCAGTTTGGGTAGCCGGCCGGGAGATACGCAGTATTTT. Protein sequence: CASSLGSRPGDTQYF.

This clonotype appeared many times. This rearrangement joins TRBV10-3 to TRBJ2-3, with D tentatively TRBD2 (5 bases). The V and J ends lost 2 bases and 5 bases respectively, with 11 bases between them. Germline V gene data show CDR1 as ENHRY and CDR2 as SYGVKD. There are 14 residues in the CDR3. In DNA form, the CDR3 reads TGTGCCATCAGTGAGGTCGGGGTTATAGATACGCAGTATTTT. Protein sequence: CAISEVGVIDTQYF.

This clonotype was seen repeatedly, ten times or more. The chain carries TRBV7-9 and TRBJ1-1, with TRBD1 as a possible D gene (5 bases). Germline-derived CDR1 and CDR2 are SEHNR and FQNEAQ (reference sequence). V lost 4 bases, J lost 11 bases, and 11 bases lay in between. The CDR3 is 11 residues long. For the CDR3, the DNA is TGTGCCAGCAGCTCAGGGTGGGACGCTTTCTTT. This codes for CASSSGWDAFF.

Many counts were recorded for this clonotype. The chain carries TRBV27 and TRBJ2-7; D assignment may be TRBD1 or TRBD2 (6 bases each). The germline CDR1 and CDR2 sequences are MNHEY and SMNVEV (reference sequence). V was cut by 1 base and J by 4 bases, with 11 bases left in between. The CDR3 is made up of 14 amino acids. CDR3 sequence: CASSLYKGGYEQYF. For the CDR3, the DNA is TGTGCCAGCAGTTTATATAAAGGGGGGTACGAGCAGTACTTC.

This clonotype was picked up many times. The CDR3 here is CASSPTLDSSGNTIYF. Written as DNA, the CDR3 is TGTGCCAGCAGCCCCACCTTGGACAGCTCTGGAAACACCATATATTTT. This sequence joins TRBV4-2 and TRBJ1-3; D might be TRBD1 (6 bases). The germline CDR1 and CDR2 sequences are LGHNA and YNFKEQ. The CDR3 is 16 amino acids. The V and J ends lost 4 bases and 0 bases respectively, with 13 bases between them.

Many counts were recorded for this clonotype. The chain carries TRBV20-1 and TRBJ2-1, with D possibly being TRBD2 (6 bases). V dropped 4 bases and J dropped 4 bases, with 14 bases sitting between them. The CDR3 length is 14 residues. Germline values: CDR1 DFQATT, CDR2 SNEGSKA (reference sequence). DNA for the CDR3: TGCAGTGCTACTCCTTTCGCGGGATACAATGAGCAGTTCTTC. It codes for CSATPFAGYNEQFF.

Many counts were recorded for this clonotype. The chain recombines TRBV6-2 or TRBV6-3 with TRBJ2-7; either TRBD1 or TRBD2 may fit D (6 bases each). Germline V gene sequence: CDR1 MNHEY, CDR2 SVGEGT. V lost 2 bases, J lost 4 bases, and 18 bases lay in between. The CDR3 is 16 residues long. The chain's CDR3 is CASSYPTGGLSYEQYV. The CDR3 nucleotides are TGTGCCAGCAGTTACCCCACCGGGGGCCTCAGTTACGAGCAGTACGTC.

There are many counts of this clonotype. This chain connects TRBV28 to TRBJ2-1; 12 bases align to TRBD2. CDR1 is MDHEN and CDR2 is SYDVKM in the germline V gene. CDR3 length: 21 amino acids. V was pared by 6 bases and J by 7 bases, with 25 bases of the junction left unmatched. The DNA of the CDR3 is TGTGCCAGCAGCCATCCCCCACCTAGCGGGGATTTGACTAGCGGGAGTAATGAGCAGTTCTTC. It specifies CASSHPPPSGDLTSGSNEQFF.

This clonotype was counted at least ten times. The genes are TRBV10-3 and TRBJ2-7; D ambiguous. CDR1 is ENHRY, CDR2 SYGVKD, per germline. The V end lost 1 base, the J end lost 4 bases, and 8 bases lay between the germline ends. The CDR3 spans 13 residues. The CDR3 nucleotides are TGTGCCATCAGTGAGTTCGAAGATTACGAGCAGTACGTC. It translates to CAISEFEDYEQYV.

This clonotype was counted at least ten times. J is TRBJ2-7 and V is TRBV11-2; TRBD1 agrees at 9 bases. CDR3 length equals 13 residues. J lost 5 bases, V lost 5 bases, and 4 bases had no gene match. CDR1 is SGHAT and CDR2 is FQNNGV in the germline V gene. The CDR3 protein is CASSPRDRDEQYF. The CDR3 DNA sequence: TGTGCCAGCAGCCCAAGGGACAGGGACGAGCAGTACTTC.

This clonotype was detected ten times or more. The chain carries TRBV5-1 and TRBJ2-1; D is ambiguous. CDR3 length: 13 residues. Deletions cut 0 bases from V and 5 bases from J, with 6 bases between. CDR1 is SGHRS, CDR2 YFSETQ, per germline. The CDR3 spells CASSLAPDNEQFF. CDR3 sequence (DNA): TGCGCCAGCAGCTTGGCCCCCGACAATGAGCAGTTCTTC.

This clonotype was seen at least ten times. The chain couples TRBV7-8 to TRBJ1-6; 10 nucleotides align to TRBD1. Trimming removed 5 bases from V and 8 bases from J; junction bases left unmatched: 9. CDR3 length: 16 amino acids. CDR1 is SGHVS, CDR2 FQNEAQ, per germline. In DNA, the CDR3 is TGTGCCAGCAGCGGAGGGACAGGGGCGCGGGATTCACCCCTCCACTTT. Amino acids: CASSGGTGARDSPLHF.

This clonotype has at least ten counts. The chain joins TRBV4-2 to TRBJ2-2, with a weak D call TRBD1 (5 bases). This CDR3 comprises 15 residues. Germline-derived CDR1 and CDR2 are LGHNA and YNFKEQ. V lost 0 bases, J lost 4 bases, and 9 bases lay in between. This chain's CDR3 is CASSQEGRSTGELFF. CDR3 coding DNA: TGTGCCAGCAGCCAAGAGGGGCGGAGCACCGGGGAGCTGTTTTTT.

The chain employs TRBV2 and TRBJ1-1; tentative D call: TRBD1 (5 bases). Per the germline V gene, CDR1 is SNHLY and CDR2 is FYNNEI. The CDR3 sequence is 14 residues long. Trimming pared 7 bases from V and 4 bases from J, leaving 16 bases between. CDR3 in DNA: TGTGCCAGCATTGGGCGCCCGGGGGGCACTGAAGCTTTCTTT. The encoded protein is CASIGRPGGTEAFF.

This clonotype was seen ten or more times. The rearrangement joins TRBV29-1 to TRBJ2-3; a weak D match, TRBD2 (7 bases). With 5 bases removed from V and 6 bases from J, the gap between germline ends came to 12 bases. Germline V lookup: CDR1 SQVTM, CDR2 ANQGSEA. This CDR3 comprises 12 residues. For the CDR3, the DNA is TGCAGCGTTTCCGAGGGGGGGGATACGCAGTATTTT. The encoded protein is CSVSEGGDTQYF.